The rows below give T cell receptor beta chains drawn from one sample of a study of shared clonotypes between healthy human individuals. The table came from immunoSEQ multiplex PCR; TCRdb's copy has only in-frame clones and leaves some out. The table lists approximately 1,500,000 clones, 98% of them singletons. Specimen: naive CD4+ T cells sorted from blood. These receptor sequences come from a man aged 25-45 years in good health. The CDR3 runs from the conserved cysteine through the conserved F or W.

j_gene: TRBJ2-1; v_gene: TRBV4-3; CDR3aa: CASSQDWDNEQFF
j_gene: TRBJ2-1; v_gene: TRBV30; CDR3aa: CAWSPAGFMFNEQFF
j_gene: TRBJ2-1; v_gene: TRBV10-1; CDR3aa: CASSETPYNEQFF
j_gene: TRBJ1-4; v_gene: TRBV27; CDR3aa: CASSLPGTGEKLFF
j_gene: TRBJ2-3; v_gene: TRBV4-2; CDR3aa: CASSPLAGTRYTQYF
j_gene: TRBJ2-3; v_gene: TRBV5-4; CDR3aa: CASSLKQGVRTDTQYF
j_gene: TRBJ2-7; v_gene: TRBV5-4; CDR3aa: CASSSRKQGAPYEQYF
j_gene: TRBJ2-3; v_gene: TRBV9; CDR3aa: CASSPLIPDTQYF
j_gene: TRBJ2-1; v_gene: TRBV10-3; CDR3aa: CAISGSGDYGPNEQFF
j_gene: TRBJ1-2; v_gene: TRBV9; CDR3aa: CASSQGTRLINYGYTF
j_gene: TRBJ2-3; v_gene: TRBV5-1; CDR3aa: CASSLVGYREGSTDTQYF
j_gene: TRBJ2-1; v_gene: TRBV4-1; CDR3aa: CASSQESGSSNNEQFF
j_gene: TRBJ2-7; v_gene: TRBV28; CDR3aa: CASSLRTVPYEQYF
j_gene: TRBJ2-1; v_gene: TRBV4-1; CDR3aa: CASSLGLAGGHEQFF
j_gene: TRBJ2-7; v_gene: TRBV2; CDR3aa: CASSAGTLYEQYF
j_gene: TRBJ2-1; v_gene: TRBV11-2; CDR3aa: CASSLFLFRYNEQFF
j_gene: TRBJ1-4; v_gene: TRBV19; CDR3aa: CASSQDRDEKLFF
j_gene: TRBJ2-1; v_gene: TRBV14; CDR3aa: CASSQRTGGYNEQFF
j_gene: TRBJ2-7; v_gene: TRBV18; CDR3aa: CASSPETGISYEQYF
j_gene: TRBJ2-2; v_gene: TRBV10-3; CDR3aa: CAIRGADTGELFF
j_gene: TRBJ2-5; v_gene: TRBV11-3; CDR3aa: CASSASVQETQYF
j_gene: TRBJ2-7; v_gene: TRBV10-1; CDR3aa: CASSEGHGLAGYEQYF
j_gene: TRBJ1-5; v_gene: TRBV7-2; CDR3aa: CASSLGPNQPQHF
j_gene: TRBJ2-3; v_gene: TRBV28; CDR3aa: CASSLTGQGLGTQYF
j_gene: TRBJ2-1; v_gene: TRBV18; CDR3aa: CASSPLTQGPYNEQFF
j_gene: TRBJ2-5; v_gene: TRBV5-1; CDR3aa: CASSLVWSGVETQYF
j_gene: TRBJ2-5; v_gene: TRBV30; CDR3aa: CAWSPQETQYF
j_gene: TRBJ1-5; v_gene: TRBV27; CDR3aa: CASSVRQGSNQPQHF
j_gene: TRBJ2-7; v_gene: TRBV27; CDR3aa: CASRRGYEQYF
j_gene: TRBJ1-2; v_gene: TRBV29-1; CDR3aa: CSYTQGFLQGYTF
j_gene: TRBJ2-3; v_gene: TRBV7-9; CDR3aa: CASSPRRATDTQYF
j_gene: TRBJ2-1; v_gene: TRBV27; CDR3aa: CASTSRLALYNEQFF
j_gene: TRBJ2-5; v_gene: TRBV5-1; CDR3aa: CASSDPQGQETQYF
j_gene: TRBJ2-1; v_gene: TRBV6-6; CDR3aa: CASSLSGYNEQFF
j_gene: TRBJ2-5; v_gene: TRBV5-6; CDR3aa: CASSYVAQKETQYF